The T cell receptor (beta chain) described here comes from a study of long-term antiretroviral therapy in people with HIV. V lost 5 bases, J lost 6 bases, and 10 bases stayed unmatched. CDR1 and CDR2 (germline): MNHEY, SMNVEV (reference sequence). This CDR3 has 15 residues. Run at survey level, the immunoSEQ assay was version v3.0. Libraries were prepared by immunoSEQ multiplex PCR; TCRdb keeps only in-frame clonotypes and omits some of them. Of more than 35,000 clones in the sample, roughly 90% were seen once. V is TRBV27 and J is TRBJ2-1, with TRBD1 matching over 7 bases. The sequencing here drew on unsorted PBMCs, taken just before starting antiretroviral therapy. The origin of this receptor is a woman between 18 and 29 years old with HIV. CDR3 in amino acids: CASSIRDRAFNEQFF. CDR3 bases: TGTGCCAGCAGTATACGGGACAGAGCTTTCAATGAGCAGTTCTTC.